The 2 T cell receptor beta chains below all came from one sample that was sequenced in a study of Graves' ophthalmopathy and Graves' hyperthyroidism. Investigators amplified TCR beta CDR3 regions from RNA transcripts. In the first round, RT-PCR was carried out with HTBI primers, and a multiplex PCR formed the second round. From the multiplex PCR reads, TCRdb called clonotypes with MiXCR, one entry per CDR3 protein. This repertoire shows around 1.1 million distinct CDR3 sequences, 36% found once; its top ten account for over 8.5%. Sample: peripheral blood or thyroid tissue (not recorded which). These receptors were collected from an adult man with Graves' hyperthyroidism.

The genes are TRBV7-2 and TRBJ1-1; D remains unclear. The ends were cut back, 6 bases at V and 4 bases at J, with 12 bases in the middle. This CDR3 contains 13 residues. Germline values: CDR1 SGHTA, CDR2 FQGNSA. DNA of the CDR3: TGTGCCAGCAGTTCCGGTCGGCGCACTGAAGCTTTCTTT. Protein product: CASSSGRRTEAFF. The whole variable domain, remainder taken from reference TRBV7-2 and TRBJ1-1, is GAGVSQSPSNKVTEKGKDVELRCDPISGHTALYWYRQSLGQGLEFLIYFQGNSAPDKSGLPSDRFSAERTGGSVSTLTIQRTQQEDSAVYLCASSSGRRTEAFFGQGTRLTVV.

This clonotype occurred many times. The gene calls are TRBV6-5 and TRBJ1-1, with no clear D. Trimming left V 6 bases short and J 9 bases short, with 14 bases between. Germline lookup yields CDR1 MNHEY and CDR2 SVGAGI. The CDR3 extends over 12 amino acids. CDR3 bases: TGTGCCAGCAGCCGCCGACCGGATAAAGCTTTCTTT. Translated: CASSRRPDKAFF.